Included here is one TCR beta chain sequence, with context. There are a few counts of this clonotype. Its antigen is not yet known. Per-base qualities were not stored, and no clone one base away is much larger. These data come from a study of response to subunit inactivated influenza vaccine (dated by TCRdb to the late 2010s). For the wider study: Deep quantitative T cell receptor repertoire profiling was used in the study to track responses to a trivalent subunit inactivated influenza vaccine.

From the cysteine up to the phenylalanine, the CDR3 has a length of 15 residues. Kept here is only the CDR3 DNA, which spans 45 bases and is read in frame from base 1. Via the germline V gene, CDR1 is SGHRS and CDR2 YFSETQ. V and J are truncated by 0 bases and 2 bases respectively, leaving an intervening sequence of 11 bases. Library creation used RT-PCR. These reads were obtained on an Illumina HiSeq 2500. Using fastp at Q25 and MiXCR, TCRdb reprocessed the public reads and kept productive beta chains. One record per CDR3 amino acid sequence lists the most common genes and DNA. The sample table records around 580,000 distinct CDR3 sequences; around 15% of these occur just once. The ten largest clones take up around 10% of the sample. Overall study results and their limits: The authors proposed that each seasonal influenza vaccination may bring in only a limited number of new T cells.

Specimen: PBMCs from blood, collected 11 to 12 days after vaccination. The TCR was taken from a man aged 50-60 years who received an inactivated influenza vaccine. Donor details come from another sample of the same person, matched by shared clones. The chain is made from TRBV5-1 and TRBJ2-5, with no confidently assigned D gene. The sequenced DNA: TGCGCCAGCAGCTTGGATTTGGGGATACAAGAGACCCAGTACTTC. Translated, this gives CASSLDLGIQETQYF.